The subject of this entry is one T cell receptor (beta chain). Its antigen is unidentified. The sample carries other DNA sequences with the same CDR3. V shed 5 bases and J 2 bases; nucleotides not matched to a gene: 7. The CDR3 covers 15 residues. Germline V CDR1 and CDR2: MDHEN, SYDVKM. The method was immunoSEQ multiplex PCR; TCRdb's version includes in-frame clones alone and lacks a portion of them. The table lists over a million clones, 95% to 97% of them singletons. The data derive from a study of shared clonotypes between healthy human individuals. Study-wide results and caveats: With few donors, the genetic and exposure-history diversity represented was limited. Generally, naive subsets came out with larger estimated richness than memory subsets.

The rearrangement links TRBV28 to TRBJ2-7, with 9 bases identical to TRBD1. The source is a man aged 25-45 years in good health. What was sequenced was naive CD4+ T cells sorted from blood. Subset indicated: CD45RA+ positively selected. The CDR3, as DNA: TGTGCCAGCAGTCCTCCCGGGACAGGGACCTACGAGCAGTACTTC. This translates into CASSPPGTGTYEQYF. Full variable domain (missing parts from reference TRBV28 and TRBJ2-7): DVKVTQSSRYLVKRTGEKVFLECVQDMDHENMFWYRQDPGLGLRLIYFSYDVKMKEKGDIPEGYSVSREKKERFSLILESASTNQTSMYLCASSPPGTGTYEQYFGPGTRLTVT.